The sequence of this T cell receptor (beta chain) was determined in a study of identical twins. General observations from the study: Excess sharing between twins was weaker in beta out-of-frame sequences.

V was shortened by 2 bases and J by 1 base, with 9 bases between the two germline ends. The CDR3 covers 15 residues. Germline lookup yields CDR1 SGHTA and CDR2 FQGTGA. TCRdb recomputed calls from the 5' RACE reads with MiXCR, one row per CDR3 protein. The sample has around 490,000 distinct CDR3 sequences, under 25% seen once. In the case of this clonotype: Its antigen is currently unknown.

The data were also submitted as part of a second study, on yellow fever vaccine responses in identical twins.

This TCR was sampled from a woman aged 18-30 years in good health. V usage is TRBV7-3 and J usage is TRBJ2-1; a weak D match, TRBD2 (5 bases). The sample was CD4+ T cells sorted from blood. The CDR3: CASSLAGISYNEQFF. CDR3 in DNA: TGTGCCAGCAGCTTAGCCGGGATTTCCTACAATGAGCAGTTCTTC.